This TCR beta chain was found in a study of blood T cell repertoires in COVID-19. Study at large: The samples span acute and convalescent COVID-19 from the United States, Italy and Spain.

Produced via immunoSEQ multiplex PCR; TCRdb's table is partial and in-frame only. The sample includes roughly 20,000 clones, 60% to 85% seen only once; the top ten take roughly 13%. CDR3 size: 13 residues. The ends were cut back, 4 bases at V and 7 bases at J, with 14 bases in the middle. Germline V gene data show CDR1 as LGHDT and CDR2 as YNNKEL (reference sequence). This rearrangement joins TRBV3-1 (or the pseudogene TRBV3-2) to TRBJ2-7, with D perhaps TRBD2 (6 bases). Input material: peripheral blood. The sequence was obtained from a man aged 55 to 70 with active COVID-19. The CDR3 sequence: CASSRGLSGEQYF. The CDR3 DNA is TGTGCCAGCAGCCGGGGACTTTCGGGGGAGCAGTACTTC.